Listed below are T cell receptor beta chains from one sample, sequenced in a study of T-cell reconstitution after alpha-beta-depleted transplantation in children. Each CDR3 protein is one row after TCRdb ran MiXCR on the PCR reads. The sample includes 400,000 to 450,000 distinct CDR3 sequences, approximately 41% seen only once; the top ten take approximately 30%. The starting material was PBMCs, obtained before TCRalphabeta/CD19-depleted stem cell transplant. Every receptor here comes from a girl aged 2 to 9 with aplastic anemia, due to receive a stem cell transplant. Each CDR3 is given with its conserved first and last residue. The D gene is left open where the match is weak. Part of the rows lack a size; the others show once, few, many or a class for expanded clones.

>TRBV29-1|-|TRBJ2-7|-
CSVEGRNEQYF
TGCAGCGTTGAAGGTCGCAACGAGCAGTACTTC
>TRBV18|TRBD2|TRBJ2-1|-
CASSTTSGTVNEQFF
TGTGCCAGCTCGACAACGAGCGGGACGGTCAATGAGCAGTTCTTC
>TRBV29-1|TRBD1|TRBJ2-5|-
CSAGGQQETQYF
TGCAGCGCTGGGGGACAGCAAGAGACCCAGTACTTC
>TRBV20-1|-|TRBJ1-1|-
CSATRGTGDTEAFF
TGCAGTGCTACGAGGGGGACGGGGGACACTGAAGCTTTCTTT
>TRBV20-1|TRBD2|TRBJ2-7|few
CSAGLASGGPYEQYF
TGCAGTGCCGGACTCGCTAGCGGGGGTCCCTACGAGCAGTACTTC
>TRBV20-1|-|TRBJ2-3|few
CSASGSKSGFTDTQYF
TGCAGTGCTAGCGGGAGTAAATCGGGGTTCACAGATACGCAGTATTTT
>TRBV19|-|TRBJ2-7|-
CASASGTWGYEQYF
TGTGCCAGCGCCTCGGGGACTTGGGGCTACGAGCAGTACTTC
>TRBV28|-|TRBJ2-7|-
CASSSGRQAYEQYF
TGTGCCAGCAGCAGTGGGAGACAGGCCTACGAGCAGTACTTC
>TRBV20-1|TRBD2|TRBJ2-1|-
CSARDWGTSGNEQFF
TGCAGTGCTAGAGATTGGGGGACTAGCGGCAATGAGCAGTTCTTC
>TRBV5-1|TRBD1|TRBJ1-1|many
CASSLVGGYTEAFF
TGCGCCAGCAGCTTGGTAGGGGGCTACACTGAAGCTTTCTTT
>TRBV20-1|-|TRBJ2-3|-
CSAELRDTSPDTQYF
TGCAGTGCTGAACTCCGGGACACGTCCCCCGATACGCAGTATTTT
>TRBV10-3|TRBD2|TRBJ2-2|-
CAIKGGRTTGELFF
TGTGCCATCAAGGGAGGGAGGACGACCGGGGAGCTGTTTTTT
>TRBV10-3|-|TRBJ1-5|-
CAISARGREPQHF
TGTGCCATCAGTGCCCGGGGGAGGGAGCCCCAGCATTTT
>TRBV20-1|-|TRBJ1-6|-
CSAYGTENSPLHF
TGCAGTGCGTACGGGACGGAGAATTCACCCCTCCACTTT
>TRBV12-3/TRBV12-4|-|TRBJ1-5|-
CASSSGRQDQPQHF
TGTGCCAGCAGTTCCGGGAGACAGGATCAGCCCCAGCATTTT
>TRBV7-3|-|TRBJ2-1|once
CASSLSAGAGNEQFF
TGTGCCAGCAGCTTATCGGCAGGGGCAGGCAATGAGCAGTTCTTC
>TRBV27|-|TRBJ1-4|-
CASSMGRYEKLFF
TGTGCCAGCAGCATGGGCCGGTATGAAAAACTGTTTTTT
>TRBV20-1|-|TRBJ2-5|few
CSAPGGAFQETQYF
TGCAGTGCCCCTGGGGGGGCCTTCCAAGAGACCCAGTACTTC
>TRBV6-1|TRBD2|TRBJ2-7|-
CASSSPAGFYEQYF
TGTGCCAGCAGTAGTCCAGCGGGGTTCTACGAGCAGTACTTC
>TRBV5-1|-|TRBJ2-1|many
CASSLGGSAYNEQFF
TGCGCCAGCAGCTTGGGAGGGAGCGCCTACAATGAGCAGTTCTTC
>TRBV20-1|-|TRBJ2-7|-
CSARPQGVVYEQYF
TGCAGTGCTAGACCCCAGGGCGTCGTTTACGAGCAGTACTTC
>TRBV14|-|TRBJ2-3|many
CASSQDSPFGTDTQYF
TGTGCCAGCAGCCAAGATTCGCCGTTCGGCACAGATACGCAGTATTTT
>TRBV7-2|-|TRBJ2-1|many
CASSPQRLSYNEQFF
TGTGCCAGCAGCCCACAGCGCTTATCCTACAATGAGCAGTTCTTC
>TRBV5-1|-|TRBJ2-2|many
CASSLHWDEGNTGELFF
TGCGCCAGCAGCTTGCACTGGGACGAAGGGAACACCGGGGAGCTGTTTTTT
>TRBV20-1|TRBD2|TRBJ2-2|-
CSASDASGRRTGELFF
TGCAGTGCTAGTGACGCTAGCGGGAGAAGGACCGGGGAGCTGTTTTTT
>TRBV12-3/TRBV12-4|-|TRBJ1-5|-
CASSLTETQPRHF
TGTGCCAGCAGCCTGACAGAGACTCAGCCCCGGCATTTT
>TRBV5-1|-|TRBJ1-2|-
CASSLRVGDYGYTF
TGCGCCAGCAGCTTGCGGGTTGGGGACTATGGCTACACCTTC
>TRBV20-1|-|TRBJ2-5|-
CSASLPDKRRETQYF
TGCAGTGCTAGCCTTCCAGACAAACGCCGGGAGACCCAGTACTTC
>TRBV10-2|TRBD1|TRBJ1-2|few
CASSPGGGYAGYGYTF
TGCGCCAGCAGCCCAGGGGGCGGGTATGCGGGCTATGGCTACACCTTC
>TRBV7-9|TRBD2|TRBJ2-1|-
CASSWLAGRYNEQSF
TGTGCCAGCAGCTGGTTAGCGGGAAGGTACAATGAGCAGTCCTTC
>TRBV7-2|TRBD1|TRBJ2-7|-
CASSFDRGRYEQYF
TGTGCCAGCAGCTTCGACAGGGGGCGATACGAGCAGTACTTC
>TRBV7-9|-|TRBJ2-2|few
CASSNHFTSSNTGELFF
TGTGCCAGCAGCAACCACTTCACTAGTTCGAACACCGGGGAGCTGTTTTTT
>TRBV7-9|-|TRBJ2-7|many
CASSPDTGGSIREQYF
TGTGCCAGCAGCCCCGACACCGGAGGATCGATCAGGGAGCAGTACTTC
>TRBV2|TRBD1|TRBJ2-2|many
CASSATWDSRTGELFF
TGTGCCAGCAGTGCAACTTGGGACAGCCGCACCGGGGAGCTGTTTTTT
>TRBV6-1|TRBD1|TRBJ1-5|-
CASTLWGQGASDGQPQHF
TGTGCCAGCACTCTGTGGGGACAGGGGGCAAGTGACGGTCAGCCCCAGCATTTT
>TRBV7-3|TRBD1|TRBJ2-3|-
CASSRGQGLADTQYF
TGTGCCAGCAGCCGAGGACAGGGCTTGGCAGATACGCAGTATTTT
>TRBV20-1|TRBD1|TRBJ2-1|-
CSAKSTGVVWNEQFF
TGCAGTGCTAAGTCTACAGGGGTAGTGTGGAATGAGCAGTTCTTC
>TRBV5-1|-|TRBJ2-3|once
CASSPAAATVPDTQYF
TGCGCCAGCAGCCCGGCGGCCGCCACGGTGCCAGATACGCAGTATTTT
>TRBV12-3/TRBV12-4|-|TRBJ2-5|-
CASSLWDTQETQYF
TGTGCCAGCAGTTTATGGGACACGCAAGAGACCCAGTACTTC
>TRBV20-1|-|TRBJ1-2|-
CSAITRILDGYTF
TGCAGTGCTATTACCAGGATTTTGGATGGCTACACCTTC
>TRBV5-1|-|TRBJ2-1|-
CASSGSQRRNEQFF
TGCGCCAGCAGCGGATCACAGCGGCGTAATGAGCAGTTCTTC
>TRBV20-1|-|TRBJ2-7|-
CSAPTDSYEQYF
TGCAGTGCCCCGACTGACTCCTACGAGCAGTACTTC
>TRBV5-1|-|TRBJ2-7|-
CASSLGTGSSYEQYF
TGCGCCAGCAGCTTGGGCACCGGAAGCTCATACGAGCAGTACTTC